This is a list of T cell receptor beta chains from one sample in a study of blood T cell repertoires in COVID-19. Sequenced by immunoSEQ multiplex PCR; TCRdb stores in-frame clones only, minus some. The table lists some 260,000 clones, approximately 90% of them singletons. The sequencing input was PBMCs or T cells enriched from blood (not recorded which). The receptor source for this set is a man in his forties or fifties who had recovered from COVID-19. Both conserved end residues are part of each CDR3. The D gene is left open where the match is weak. Rows give clone size only sometimes, using once, few, many, or a class for an expanded clone.

>TRBV5-4|TRBD2|TRBJ2-5|16|NA
CASSEGLAGGAETQYF
TGTGCCAGCAGCGAGGGACTAGCGGGGGGGGCGGAGACCCAGTACTTC
>TRBV5-1|TRBD1|TRBJ1-1|16|NA
CASSLWGQGAPTEAFF
TGCGCCAGCAGCTTATGGGGACAGGGGGCGCCCACTGAAGCTTTCTTT
>TRBV19|TRBD2|TRBJ2-5|15|NA
CASSALAGAQETQYF
TGTGCCAGTAGTGCTCTAGCGGGGGCCCAAGAGACCCAGTACTTC
>TRBV9|TRBD2|TRBJ2-3|15|NA
CASSGGLAGLDTQYF
TGTGCCAGCAGCGGAGGACTAGCGGGGTTGGATACGCAGTATTTT
>TRBV27|TRBD1|TRBJ2-7|15|once
CASSLSPGQKYEQYF
TGTGCCAGCAGTTTATCGCCGGGACAGAAATACGAGCAGTACTTC
>TRBV3-1/TRBV3-2|NA|TRBJ1-1|14|once
CASSQQGLNTEAFF
TGTGCCAGCAGCCAACAGGGATTAAACACTGAAGCTTTCTTT
>TRBV5-1|TRBD1|TRBJ1-1|14|NA
CASSMGQGATEAFF
TGCGCCAGCAGCATGGGACAGGGGGCCACTGAAGCTTTCTTT
>TRBV9|TRBD1|TRBJ1-6|15|NA
CASSGGGTGHLPLHF
TGTGCCAGCAGCGGAGGGGGGACAGGGCATTTACCCCTCCACTTT
>TRBV28|TRBD2|TRBJ2-4|19|NA
CASSFGTSGRASAKNIQYF
TGTGCCAGCAGTTTTGGGACTAGCGGGAGGGCCTCGGCCAAAAACATTCAGTACTTC
>TRBV19|NA|TRBJ1-1|12|NA
CASSNLATEAFF
TGTGCCAGTAGTAATCTGGCCACTGAAGCTTTCTTT
>TRBV11-3|NA|TRBJ1-1|14|NA
CASSGGARGTEAFF
TGTGCCAGCAGCGGGGGGGCTAGGGGCACTGAAGCTTTCTTT
>TRBV5-1|NA|TRBJ1-4|14|NA
CASRISLTNEKLFF
TGCGCCAGCAGAATCTCCCTCACTAATGAAAAACTGTTTTTT
>TRBV7-9|NA|TRBJ1-2|17|NA
CASSAPAAGSTNYGYTF
TGTGCCAGCAGCGCACCCGCGGCGGGCAGCACTAACTATGGCTACACCTTC
>TRBV9|NA|TRBJ1-2|14|NA
CASSPEAWRDGYTF
TGTGCCAGCAGCCCCGAGGCATGGAGGGATGGCTACACCTTC